These T cell receptor beta chains were read from a single sample in a study of control samples from healthy donors and cancer patients. Clones were read by immunoSEQ multiplex PCR, and TCRdb kept only the in-frame ones, dropping some. The table has about 220,000 clones, about 95% seen once. The material sequenced was blood. These receptors were obtained from a man between 50 and 59 years old in good health. The CDR3 runs from the conserved cysteine through the conserved F or W. D genes are given only for firm matches. For some rows the clone size is stated as once, few or many, or as a class when expanded; others skip it.

CDR3 DNA	CDR3 protein	D gene	V gene	clone size	J gene
TGTGCCAGCAGTTTAGGCAGGGCGAACACTGAAGCTTTCTTT	CASSLGRANTEAFF	-	TRBV28	-	TRBJ1-1
TGTGCCAGTAGCCCCGGGGGGGCATTCCAAGAGACCCAGTACTTC	CASSPGGAFQETQYF	TRBD2	TRBV19	-	TRBJ2-5
TGTGCCAGCAGCCAAGATTACAGGGCCTACGAGCAGTACTTC	CASSQDYRAYEQYF	-	TRBV4-2	-	TRBJ2-7
TGTGCCAGCAGTCCCACGTGGGCAGTGGATAATTCACCCCTCCACTTT	CASSPTWAVDNSPLHF	-	TRBV11-2	-	TRBJ1-6
TGTGCCAGTAGTCCGGGACAGGGGGCCTATGGCTACACCTTC	CASSPGQGAYGYTF	TRBD1	TRBV19	-	TRBJ1-2
TGTGCCAGCAGCTTCCTCGCTACCGGGGAGCTGTTTTTT	CASSFLATGELFF	-	TRBV7-6	-	TRBJ2-2
TGTGCCAGTAGTCCCCTAGCGCCACCCGGGGATGAGCAGTTCTTC	CASSPLAPPGDEQFF	-	TRBV19	-	TRBJ2-1
TGTGCCAGCAGCTTAGAGGGGGGGCGGAGAGCAGATACGCAGTATTTT	CASSLEGGRRADTQYF	-	TRBV11-2	-	TRBJ2-3
TGTGCCACATGGACAGGGGTTTCCTACGAGCAGTACTTC	CATWTGVSYEQYF	TRBD1	TRBV10-3	-	TRBJ2-7
TGTGCCAGTACCAACAGAGGGACTAGCAGTACTAGCACAGATACGCAGTATTTT	CASTNRGTSSTSTDTQYF	TRBD2	TRBV19	-	TRBJ2-3
TGTGCCATCAGTGAAACAGACAGGGACTCACCCCTCCACTTT	CAISETDRDSPLHF	TRBD1	TRBV10-3	-	TRBJ1-6
TGTGCCTGGAGTGACCGAAACGATCAGCCCCAGCATTTT	CAWSDRNDQPQHF	-	TRBV30	once	TRBJ1-5
TGTGCCAGCAGTGAGCAATTAGGTCTGGGCGGCTACACCTTC	CASSEQLGLGGYTF	-	TRBV6-4	-	TRBJ1-2
TGTGCCAGTAGTATAGGAAAGAGGGGCTCTGGAAACACCATATATTTT	CASSIGKRGSGNTIYF	-	TRBV19	-	TRBJ1-3
TGTGCCAGCAGCGCCAGGGGGCGTTTTGGAGATACGCAGTATTTT	CASSARGRFGDTQYF	TRBD1	TRBV3-1/TRBV3-2	-	TRBJ2-3
TGTGCCAGCAGTATCGGGGACAGCCCTAACACCGGGGAGCTGTTTTTT	CASSIGDSPNTGELFF	TRBD1	TRBV11-2	-	TRBJ2-2
TGTGCCAGCTCACCCGACGGAGCTAACTATGGCTACACCTTC	CASSPDGANYGYTF	-	TRBV18	-	TRBJ1-2
TGTGCCACCAGTACAGGGGGTTTCTACGAGCAGTACTTC	CATSTGGFYEQYF	TRBD1	TRBV15	-	TRBJ2-7
TGTGCCAGCAGCGTAGCAGCCCAGAACTATGGCTACACCTTC	CASSVAAQNYGYTF	-	TRBV9	-	TRBJ1-2
TGTGCCAGCAGCTTGGCCAGCTACGAGCAGTACTTC	CASSLASYEQYF	-	TRBV5-5	-	TRBJ2-7
TGCGCCAGCAGCCTTCGGGACCGAAGGAGCTCCTATAATTCACCCCTCCACTTT	CASSLRDRRSSYNSPLHF	-	TRBV4-1	-	TRBJ1-6
TGTGCCAGCTCACCAGCCCTAGCGGGGGCCGGCGGCAATGAGCAGTTCTTC	CASSPALAGAGGNEQFF	TRBD2	TRBV18	-	TRBJ2-1
TGTGCCAGCAGTTTGGGACAGAAGGATGAGCAGTTCTTC	CASSLGQKDEQFF	TRBD1	TRBV12-3/TRBV12-4	-	TRBJ2-1
TGTGCCAGCAGCCCCCTTGACAGCATCAATGGCTACACCTTC	CASSPLDSINGYTF	-	TRBV6-5	-	TRBJ1-2
TGTGCCAGCAGCCAAGATGACCAGAATACAGATACGCAGTATTTT	CASSQDDQNTDTQYF	-	TRBV3-1/TRBV3-2	once	TRBJ2-3
TGTGCCAGCAGTCGCCGTAGTGCAGGGGCAGGGGGAGAAAAACTGTTTTTT	CASSRRSAGAGGEKLFF	TRBD1	TRBV6-6	-	TRBJ1-4
TGTGCCAGCAGTAACGTACAGGGTGGGGAGCAGTACTTC	CASSNVQGGEQYF	-	TRBV19	-	TRBJ2-7
TGTGCCAGTCAACGCCCCGGGACCGCGAACACCGGGGAGCTGTTTTTT	CASQRPGTANTGELFF	-	TRBV19	-	TRBJ2-2
TGTGCCAGCAGCGAGACAGGGACCCGGGTAAAGACTAATGAAAAACTGTTTTTT	CASSETGTRVKTNEKLFF	TRBD1	TRBV9	-	TRBJ1-4
TGTGCCAGCAGTGCGGACAGGGGGTTCGATGAGCAGTTCTTC	CASSADRGFDEQFF	TRBD1	TRBV5-4	-	TRBJ2-1
TGTGCCAGCAGCCAAAACGGGGGCCCGATGAACACTGAAGCTTTCTTT	CASSQNGGPMNTEAFF	-	TRBV11-3	-	TRBJ1-1
TGTGCCAGCAGCCAAGACGTGGTCAAGGGGCGAACCGGGGAGCTGTTTTTT	CASSQDVVKGRTGELFF	-	TRBV14	-	TRBJ2-2
TGCGCCAGCCGAGACAGAGGAGGTTGGACTGAAGCTTTCTTT	CASRDRGGWTEAFF	-	TRBV10-1	-	TRBJ1-1
TGTGCCAGCAGGCTGGATAACTATGGCTACACCTTC	CASRLDNYGYTF	-	TRBV2	-	TRBJ1-2
TGCGCCAGCAGTCCGGGGACAGGGGGCTCGGGCAATCAGCCCCAGCATTTT	CASSPGTGGSGNQPQHF	TRBD1	TRBV5-1	-	TRBJ1-5